One sample yielded the 29 T cell receptor beta chains listed below, sequenced in a study of blood T cells in healthy people across ages. Alongside a J-beta primer mix, a sample-barcoded 5' primer served in a second PCR lasting roughly 7 to 12 cycles. TCRdb recomputed calls from the 5' RACE reads with MiXCR, one row per CDR3 protein. This sample has nearly 800,000 distinct CDR3 sequences, with 20% to 25% found just once. These records were also assigned to another study, of T cells of mothers and their children.

Material for sequencing was blood. The receptor source for this set is a boy between 10 and 17 years old in good health.

This clonotype has more than one count but fewer than ten. The J gene is TRBJ2-7, the V gene TRBV11-2; 7 bases are a match to TRBD1. The length of the CDR3 is 13 residues. V shed 3 bases and J 5 bases; nucleotides not matched to a gene: 4. Germline loops: CDR1 SGHAT, CDR2 FQNNGV. Written as DNA, the CDR3 is TGTGCCAGCAGCTTCGACAGGGCGGACGAGCAGTACTTC. It yields the protein CASSFDRADEQYF.

This clonotype was counted between two and nine times. The chain is built from TRBV7-2 and TRBJ1-1; no clear D. Germline V gene data show CDR1 as SGHTA and CDR2 as FQGNSA. Between the trimmed V and J ends, which lost 3 bases and 8 bases, there was a span of 16 bases. This CDR3 contains 14 residues. CDR3 in DNA: TGTGCCAGCAGCTTCTATTACCCCAGCGAGGAAGCTTTCTTT. Translating gives CASSFYYPSEEAFF.

This clonotype has a handful of counts. The rearrangement uses TRBV7-9 and TRBJ2-5; D gene ambiguous. The DNA end favors TRBJ2-1, so the J call may be wrong. Germline assignment: CDR1 SEHNR and CDR2 FQNEAQ (reference sequence). This CDR3 spans 14 amino acids. The CDR3 nucleotides read TGTGCCAGCAGCCCCGAGCGAGGTTGGCATGAGCAGTTCTTC. Translating gives CASSPERGWHEQFF.

This clonotype was detected only a few times. The J gene is TRBJ2-1, the V gene TRBV10-3; weak D call: TRBD2 (7 bases). The DNA end favors TRBJ2-5, so the J call may be wrong. CDR3 length equals 15 residues. Germline CDR1 is ENHRY and CDR2 is SYGVKD. The CDR3: CAIAGRGGPSETQYF. In DNA, the CDR3 is TGTGCCATCGCAGGGAGGGGGGGCCCGTCGGAGACCCAGTACTTC.

For the CDR3, the DNA is TGTGCCAGCAGCTTAGTCTCCGGCAGGGCCACTGAAGCTTTCTTT. Its protein is CASSLVSGRATEAFF. The V call is TRBV11-1, the J call TRBJ1-1; D may be TRBD1 (5 bases). The CDR3 is made up of 15 amino acids. Trimming cost V 1 base and J 4 bases, with 13 bases left between them. CDR1 SGHAT and CDR2 FQDESV come from the germline V gene (reference sequence).

The chain links TRBV28 to TRBJ2-5, with D maybe TRBD1 (6 bases). CDR1 and CDR2 from the germline V gene are MDHEN and SYDVKM. Trimming shortened V by 6 bases and J by 13 bases, and 15 bases separated the two germline ends. The CDR3 is made up of 11 amino acids. The DNA for the CDR3 is TGTGCCAGCAGCCGGGACACCGGGTGGTACTTC. Its translation is CASSRDTGWYF.

This clonotype has only a few counts. The chain joins TRBV7-8 to TRBJ2-2, with 9 nucleotides matching TRBD1. The CDR3 has 18 residues. Trimming cost V 1 base and J 4 bases; bases outside gene matches: 10. Germline values: CDR1 SGHVS, CDR2 FQNEAQ. The CDR3 region is CASSLVIGTGWSTGELFF. The DNA of the CDR3 is TGTGCCAGCAGCTTAGTGATCGGGACAGGGTGGAGCACCGGGGAGCTGTTTTTT.

The CDR3 loop reads CASSPGVAGGDSYEQYF. In DNA, the CDR3 is TGTGCCAGCAGCCCAGGGGTAGCGGGGGGAGACTCCTACGAGCAGTACTTC. The rearrangement uses TRBV7-2 and TRBJ2-5, with 10 bases aligning to TRBD2. The J call may be in error: the DNA end matches TRBJ2-7 better. In germline, CDR1 is SGHTA, CDR2 FQGNSA. The CDR3 has 17 residues.

This clonotype appeared a few times. The rearrangement links TRBV28 to TRBJ1-1; D gene ambiguous. Trimming took 3 bases from V and 8 from J, leaving 7 bases between them. Germline V gene sequence: CDR1 MDHEN, CDR2 SYDVKM. The CDR3 loop spans 11 amino acids. CDR3: CASSLRREAFF. The CDR3 nucleotides read TGTGCCAGCAGTTTGAGAAGGGAAGCTTTCTTT.

In its sample, this clonotype was seen a few times. This chain links TRBV6-6 with TRBJ1-5; D is undetermined. CDR1 and CDR2 from the germline V gene are MNHNY and SVGAGI (reference sequence). Trimming left V 2 bases short and J 2 bases short, with 7 bases between. This CDR3 region has 14 residues. Here the CDR3 DNA reads TGTGCCAGCAGTTACGGGGTGGGCAATCAGCCCCAGCATTTT. This sequence encodes CASSYGVGNQPQHF.

There are a few counts of this clonotype. The J gene is TRBJ2-7, the V gene TRBV28; D could derive from TRBD1 or TRBD2 (5 bases each). The CDR3 is 15 amino acids. Looked up from germline, CDR1 is MDHEN and CDR2 is SYDVKM. Trimming stripped 4 bases from V and 2 bases from J, with 15 bases between. CDR3 in DNA: TGTGCCAGCAGTTCCCCCGGGGCGGCTACCTACGAGCAGTACTTC. Protein: CASSSPGAATYEQYF.

This clonotype has more than one count but fewer than ten. One end of the junction fails to match germline, which may point to a read error. The chain has TRBV14 and TRBJ1-1; D is uncertain. CDR1 is SGHDN and CDR2 is FVKESK in the germline V gene. This CDR3 is built from 11 residues. The CDR3 here is CASSPTNAALF. In DNA, the CDR3 is TGTGCCAGCAGCCCCACCAACGCGGCCCTCTTT.

V and J are TRBV19 and TRBJ2-5, with TRBD2 as a possible D gene (5 bases). V lost 10 bases and J lost 1, with 13 bases in between. The CDR3 has 13 residues. The germline V gene encodes CDR1 LNHDA and CDR2 SQIVND (reference sequence). The CDR3 is CATRTGIQETQYF. The CDR3 DNA reads as TGTGCCACACGCACCGGGATCCAAGAGACCCAGTACTTC.

The gene calls are TRBV18 and TRBJ1-3; 10 bases map to TRBD1. CDR1 KGHSH and CDR2 LQKENI come from the germline V gene. After removal of 3 bases from V and 0 bases from J, the junction contained 14 bases not matched to a gene. The length of the CDR3 is 20 residues. CDR3 sequence (DNA): TGTGCCAGCTCACCGGACAGGGGGGACGCCCGCGCCTTCTCTGGAAACACCATATATTTT. This sequence encodes CASSPDRGDARAFSGNTIYF.

This clonotype came up a few times. The V gene is TRBV9, the J gene TRBJ2-2; a possible D gene is TRBD2 (6 bases). CDR1 and CDR2 (germline): SGDLS, YYNGEE. Trimming cost V 2 bases and J 0 bases, with 11 bases left between them. The CDR3 sequence is 16 residues long. CDR3 protein: CASSVGGNANTGELFF. For the CDR3, the DNA is TGTGCCAGCAGCGTCGGAGGGAACGCGAACACCGGGGAGCTGTTTTTT.

This chain uses TRBV27 with TRBJ2-3, with 9 bases matching TRBD2. The CDR3 consists of 15 residues. The germline gives CDR1 MNHEY, CDR2 SMNVEV (reference sequence). Trimming cost V 3 bases and J 5 bases; bases outside gene matches: 6. CDR3 residues: CASSFVAGVQDTQYF. The CDR3 DNA sequence: TGTGCCAGCAGTTTCGTAGCGGGAGTTCAAGATACGCAGTATTTT.

This clonotype has just a few counts. This chain connects TRBV15 to TRBJ1-2; 7 bases match TRBD1. J was trimmed by 2 bases and V by 0 bases; bases with no gene match: 6. The CDR3 sequence is 16 residues long. From germline, CDR1 is LNHNV and CDR2 YYDKDF (reference sequence). Here the CDR3 DNA reads TGTGCCACCAGCAGAGATCTCGGCAGGGGGAACTATGGCTACACCTTC. Translation gives CATSRDLGRGNYGYTF. The full variable domain, its missing parts supplied by reference TRBV15 and TRBJ1-2, is DAMVIQNPRYQVTQFGKPVTLSCSQTLNHNVMYWYQQKSSQAPKLLFHYYDKDFNNEADTPDNFQSRRPNTSFCFLDIRSPGLGDTAMYLCATSRDLGRGNYGYTFGSGTRLTVV.

This clonotype has just a few counts. DNA of the CDR3: TGCAGTGCGACCGCAGGCACCACCTACGAGCAGTACTTC. It codes for CSATAGTTYEQYF. The chain employs TRBV20-1 and TRBJ2-7; unclear D gene. Germline V gives CDR1 DFQATT, CDR2 SNEGSKA (reference sequence). The ends were cut back, 6 bases at V and 2 bases at J, with 14 bases in the middle. The CDR3 has 13 residues.

V usage is TRBV28 and J usage is TRBJ2-5; weak D call: TRBD1 (6 bases). There are 14 residues in the CDR3. The germline CDR1 and CDR2 sequences are MDHEN and SYDVKM. Trimming took off 2 bases at V and 5 bases at J, with 12 bases between the two ends. The CDR3 protein is CASSLGQGIETQYF. CDR3 DNA sequence: TGTGCCAGCAGTTTAGGGCAGGGGATCGAGACCCAGTACTTC.

This clonotype turned up a few times. This chain joins TRBV29-1 and TRBJ2-1; the match to TRBD2 covers 9 bases. The V gene's germline CDR1 is SQVTM and CDR2 ANQGSEA. With V trimmed by 3 bases and J by 10 bases, 10 bases remained unmatched. The length of the CDR3 is 14 residues. CDR3 sequence reads: CSVEDRLAVGEQFF. In DNA form, the CDR3 reads TGCAGCGTTGAGGACCGACTAGCGGTTGGCGAGCAGTTCTTC.

This clonotype showed up just a few times. The rearrangement links TRBV5-6 to TRBJ1-2; 7 bases line up with TRBD1. Trimming cost V 2 bases and J 3 bases; bases outside gene matches: 7. The CDR3 spans 15 residues. Germline V gene sequence: CDR1 SGHDT, CDR2 YYEEEE. CDR3 in amino acids: CASSLSRGGYYGYTF. The CDR3 DNA follows: TGTGCCAGCAGCTTATCCAGGGGGGGATACTATGGCTACACCTTC.

This chain links TRBV20-1 with TRBJ2-2; D possibly corresponds to TRBD1 (6 bases). Germline V gene data show CDR1 as DFQATT and CDR2 as SNEGSKA (reference sequence). The ends were cut back, 0 bases at V and 2 bases at J, with 10 bases in the middle. The CDR3 has 15 residues. Here the CDR3 reads CSARDRGHNTGELFF. Written as DNA, the CDR3 is TGCAGTGCTAGAGATCGGGGACACAACACCGGGGAGCTGTTTTTT.

This chain connects TRBV20-1 to TRBJ2-3; D is possibly TRBD2 (5 bases). Germline CDR1 and CDR2: DFQATT and SNEGSKA (reference sequence). The length of the CDR3 is 15 residues. The germline V and J ends were trimmed by 6 bases and 1 base, with 17 bases remaining between them. The CDR3 is CSAQARGRGTDTQYF. The DNA of the CDR3 is TGCAGTGCCCAAGCCCGGGGTCGGGGCACAGATACGCAGTATTTT.

This clonotype was seen a few times. V usage is TRBV24-1 and J usage is TRBJ2-7, with a possible D match to TRBD1 (6 bases). The J call may be faulty, since TRBJ2-1 better matches the DNA end. Germline V gives CDR1 KGHDR, CDR2 SFDVKD. This CDR3 contains 15 residues. CDR3 in DNA: TGTGCCACCAGTGATACGGTACAGGGAGCGTATGAGCAGTTCTTC. This translates into CATSDTVQGAYEQFF.

This clonotype was observed a handful of times. CDR3 region: CSVRTRLSYEQYF. The CDR3 nucleotides are TGCAGCGTTCGGACACGCCTCTCCTACGAGCAGTACTTC. The chain has TRBV29-1 and TRBJ2-7, with D tentatively TRBD1 (5 bases). Trimming pared 5 bases from V and 0 bases from J, leaving 11 bases between. Germline CDR1 is SQVTM and CDR2 is ANQGSEA. CDR3 length: 13 amino acids.

Here the CDR3 reads CASSPLRAGGDEQFF. The CDR3 coding sequence is TGTGCCAGCAGTCCCCTGCGGGCGGGAGGGGATGAGCAGTTCTTC. V gene TRBV12-3 or TRBV12-4 combines with J gene TRBJ2-1, with 9 positions matching TRBD2. The length of the CDR3 is 15 residues. The junction had 10 bases not matched to a gene; V was cut back by 5 bases and J by 8 bases.

J is TRBJ2-5 and V is TRBV21-1; the DNA was not compared with TRBD1, the D call given in the table. The J call may be in error: the DNA end matches TRBJ2-7 better. TRBV21-1 constitutes a pseudogene. The length of the CDR3 is 16 residues. CDR3 sequence: CASSKVEAGDPYEQYF. The DNA for the CDR3 is TGTGCCAGCAGCAAAGTTGAGGCAGGGGACCCCTACGAGCAGTACTTC.

The genes are TRBV3-1 and TRBJ2-3, with 8 bases that match TRBD2. The V gene's germline CDR1 is LGHDT and CDR2 YNNKEL (reference sequence). J was trimmed by 5 bases and V by 0 bases; bases with no gene match: 13. The CDR3 is 18 amino acids. The CDR3 sequence: CASSQDGIFGGAGDTQYF. For the CDR3, the DNA is TGTGCCAGCAGCCAAGATGGGATATTCGGGGGGGCAGGAGATACGCAGTATTTT.

V usage is TRBV3-1 and J usage is TRBJ1-2; maybe TRBD1 (5 bases). In germline, CDR1 is LGHDT, CDR2 YNNKEL (reference sequence). The CDR3 sequence is 14 residues long. Trimming took 4 bases from V and 6 from J, leaving 15 bases between them. The CDR3 region has the DNA TGTGCCAGCAGCCTACGAAAAGGGACGGATGGCTACACCTTC. Protein: CASSLRKGTDGYTF. The full variable domain, completed using reference TRBV3-1 and TRBJ1-2, is DTAVSQTPKYLVTQMGNDKSIKCEQNLGHDTMYWYKQDSKKFLKIMFSYNNKELIINETVPNRFSPKSPDKAHLNLHINSLELGDSAVYFCASSLRKGTDGYTFGSGTRLTVV.